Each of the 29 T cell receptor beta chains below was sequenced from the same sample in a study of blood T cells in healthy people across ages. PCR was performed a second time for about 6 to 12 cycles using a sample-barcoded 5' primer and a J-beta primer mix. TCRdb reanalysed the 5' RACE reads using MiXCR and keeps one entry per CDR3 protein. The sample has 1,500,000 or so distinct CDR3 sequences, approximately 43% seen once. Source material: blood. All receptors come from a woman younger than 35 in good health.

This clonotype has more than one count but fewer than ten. CDR3 coding DNA: TGCAGCGCTAGCGGGAGGCGCTCCTACAATGAGCAGTTCTTC. Amino acid sequence: CSASGRRSYNEQFF. The rearrangement uses TRBV29-1 and TRBJ2-1; 11 bases match TRBD2. The CDR3 covers 14 residues. In germline, CDR1 is SQVTM, CDR2 ANQGSEA. V lost 7 bases to trimming and J lost 0 bases; unmatched junction nucleotides: 2.

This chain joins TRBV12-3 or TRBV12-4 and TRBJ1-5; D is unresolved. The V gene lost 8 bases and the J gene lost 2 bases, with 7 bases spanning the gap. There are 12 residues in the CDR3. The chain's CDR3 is CASGNGNQPQHF. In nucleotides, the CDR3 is TGTGCCAGCGGGAATGGCAATCAGCCCCAGCATTTT.

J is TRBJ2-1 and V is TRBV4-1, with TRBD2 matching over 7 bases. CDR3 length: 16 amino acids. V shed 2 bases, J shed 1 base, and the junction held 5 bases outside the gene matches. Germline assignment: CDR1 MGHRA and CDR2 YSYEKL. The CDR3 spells CASSQLGSGSYNEQFF. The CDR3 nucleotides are TGCGCCAGCAGCCAATTGGGTAGCGGGTCCTACAATGAGCAGTTCTTC.

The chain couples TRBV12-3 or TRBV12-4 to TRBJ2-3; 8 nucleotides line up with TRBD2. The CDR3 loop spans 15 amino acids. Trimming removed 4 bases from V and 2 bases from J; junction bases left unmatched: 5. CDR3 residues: CASSSQLAVTDTQYF. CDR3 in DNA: TGTGCCAGCAGTTCCCAACTAGCGGTCACAGATACGCAGTATTTT.

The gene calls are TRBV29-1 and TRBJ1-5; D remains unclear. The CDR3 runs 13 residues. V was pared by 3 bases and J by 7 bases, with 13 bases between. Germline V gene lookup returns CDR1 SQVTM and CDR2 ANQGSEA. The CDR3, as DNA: TGCAGCGTTGATGAGGGTTTCGGGCAGCCCCAGCATTTT. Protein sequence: CSVDEGFGQPQHF.

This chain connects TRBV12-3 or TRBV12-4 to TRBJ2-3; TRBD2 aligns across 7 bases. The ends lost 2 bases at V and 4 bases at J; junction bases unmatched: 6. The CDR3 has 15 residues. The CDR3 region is CASSLFAGVPDTQYF. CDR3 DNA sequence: TGTGCCAGCAGTTTATTTGCGGGGGTCCCAGATACGCAGTATTTT.

DNA of the CDR3: TGTGCCAGCAGTGAAGCAACTAGCGGACCGTACGAGCAGTACTTC. It translates to CASSEATSGPYEQYF. The chain recombines TRBV6-1 with TRBJ2-4, with 8 nucleotides matching TRBD2. TRBJ2-7 matches the DNA end more closely, so the J call is doubtful. CDR1 MNHNS and CDR2 SASEGT come from the germline V gene. This CDR3 has 15 residues.

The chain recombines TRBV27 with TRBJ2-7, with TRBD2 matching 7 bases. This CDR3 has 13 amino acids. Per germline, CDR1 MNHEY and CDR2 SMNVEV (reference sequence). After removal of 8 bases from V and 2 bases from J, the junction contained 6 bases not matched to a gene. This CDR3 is CASGRGSTYEQYF. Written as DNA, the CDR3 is TGTGCCAGCGGGCGGGGGAGCACCTACGAGCAGTACTTC.

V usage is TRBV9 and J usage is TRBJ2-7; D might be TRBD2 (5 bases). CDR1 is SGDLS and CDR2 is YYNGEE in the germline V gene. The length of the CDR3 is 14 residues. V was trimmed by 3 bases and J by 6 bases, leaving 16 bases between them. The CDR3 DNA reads TGTGCCAGCAGCGGCCGAAACGGGAATGGCGAGCAGTACTTC. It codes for CASSGRNGNGEQYF.

The CDR3 sequence is CASSYPFRGTYEQYF. DNA for the CDR3: TGTGCCAGCAGCTACCCTTTCAGGGGGACCTACGAGCAGTACTTC. This chain links TRBV28 with TRBJ2-7; the match to TRBD1 covers 7 bases. Germline V gene sequence: CDR1 MDHEN, CDR2 SYDVKM. Trimming took 6 bases from V and 2 from J; bases not matched to a gene: 10. This CDR3 is 15 amino acids long.

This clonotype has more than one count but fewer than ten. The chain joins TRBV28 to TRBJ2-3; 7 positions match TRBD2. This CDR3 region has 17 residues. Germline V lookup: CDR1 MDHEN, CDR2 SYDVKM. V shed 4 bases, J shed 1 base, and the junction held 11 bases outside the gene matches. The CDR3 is CASSSPFRLAGTDTQYF. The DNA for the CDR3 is TGTGCCAGCAGTTCTCCATTCCGGCTAGCGGGCACAGATACGCAGTATTTT.

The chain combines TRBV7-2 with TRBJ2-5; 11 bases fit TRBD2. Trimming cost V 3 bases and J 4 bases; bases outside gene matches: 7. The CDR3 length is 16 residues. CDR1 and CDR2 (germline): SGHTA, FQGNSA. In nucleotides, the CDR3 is TGTGCCAGCAGCTTCTATCTAGCGGGGGGTGGAGAGACCCAGTACTTC. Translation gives CASSFYLAGGGETQYF.

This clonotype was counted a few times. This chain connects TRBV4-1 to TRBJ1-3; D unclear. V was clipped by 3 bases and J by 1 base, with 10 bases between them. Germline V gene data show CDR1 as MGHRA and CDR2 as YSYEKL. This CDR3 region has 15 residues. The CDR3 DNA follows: TGCGCCAGCAGCCAGCCGAGAGCTTCTGGAAACACCATATATTTT. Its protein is CASSQPRASGNTIYF.

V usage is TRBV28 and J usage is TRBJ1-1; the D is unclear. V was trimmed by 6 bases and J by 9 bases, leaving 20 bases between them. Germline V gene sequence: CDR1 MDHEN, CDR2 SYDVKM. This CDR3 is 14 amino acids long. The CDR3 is CASRTPPRGGKAFF. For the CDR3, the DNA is TGTGCCAGCAGAACACCACCTCGGGGAGGGAAAGCTTTCTTT.

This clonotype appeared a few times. The DNA of the CDR3 is TGCGCCAGCAGCGTTGACGGCCCTAAGCAGTTCTTC. Its protein product is CASSVDGPKQFF. The chain uses TRBV5-1 and TRBJ2-1; unclear D gene. Germline-derived CDR1 and CDR2 are SGHRS and YFSETQ. V was pared by 4 bases and J by 11 bases, with 13 bases between. The CDR3 is 12 amino acids.

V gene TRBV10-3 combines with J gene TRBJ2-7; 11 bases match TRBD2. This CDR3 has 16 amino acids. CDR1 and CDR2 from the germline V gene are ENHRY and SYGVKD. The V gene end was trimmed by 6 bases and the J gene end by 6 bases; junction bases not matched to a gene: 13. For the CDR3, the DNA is TGTGCCATCAGCCCCCCGCCCACTAGCGGGAGCTGCGAGCAGTACTTC. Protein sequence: CAISPPPTSGSCEQYF.

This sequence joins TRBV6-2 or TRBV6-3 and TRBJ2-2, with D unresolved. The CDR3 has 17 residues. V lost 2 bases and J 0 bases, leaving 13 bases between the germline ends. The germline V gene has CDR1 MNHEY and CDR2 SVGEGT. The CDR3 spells CASSYLAYTPNTGELFF. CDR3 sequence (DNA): TGTGCCAGCAGTTACCTCGCCTACACTCCGAACACCGGGGAGCTGTTTTTT.

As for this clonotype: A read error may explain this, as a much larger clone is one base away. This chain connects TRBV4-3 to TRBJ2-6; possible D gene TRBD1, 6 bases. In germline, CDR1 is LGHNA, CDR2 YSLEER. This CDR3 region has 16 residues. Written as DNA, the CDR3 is TGCGCCAGCAGACAAGAGGACAGCTCTGGGGCCAACGTCCTGACTTTC. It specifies CASRQEDSSGANVLTF.

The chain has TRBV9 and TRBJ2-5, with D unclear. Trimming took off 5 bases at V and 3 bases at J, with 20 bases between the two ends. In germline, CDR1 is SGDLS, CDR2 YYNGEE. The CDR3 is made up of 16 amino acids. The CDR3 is CASRTPARQPKETQYF. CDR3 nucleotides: TGTGCCAGCAGGACGCCTGCTAGGCAACCAAAAGAGACCCAGTACTTC.

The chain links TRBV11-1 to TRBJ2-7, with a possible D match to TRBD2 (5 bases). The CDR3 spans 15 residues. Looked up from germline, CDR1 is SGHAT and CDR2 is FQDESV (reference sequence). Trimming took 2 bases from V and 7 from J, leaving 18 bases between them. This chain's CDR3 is CASSLWSSPYNEQYF. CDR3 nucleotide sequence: TGTGCCAGCAGCTTATGGTCTAGCCCATACAATGAGCAGTACTTC.

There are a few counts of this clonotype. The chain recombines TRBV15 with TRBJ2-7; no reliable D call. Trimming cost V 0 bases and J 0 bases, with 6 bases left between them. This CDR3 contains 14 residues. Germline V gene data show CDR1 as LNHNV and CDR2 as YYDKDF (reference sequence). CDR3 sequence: CATSREDVSYEQYF. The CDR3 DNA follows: TGTGCCACCAGCAGAGAGGACGTCTCCTACGAGCAGTACTTC.

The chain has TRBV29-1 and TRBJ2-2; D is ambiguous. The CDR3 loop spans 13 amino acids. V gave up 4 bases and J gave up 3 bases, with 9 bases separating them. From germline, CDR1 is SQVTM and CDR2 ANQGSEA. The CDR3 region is CSVAGIYTGELFF. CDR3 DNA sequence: TGCAGCGTTGCGGGTATTTACACCGGGGAGCTGTTTTTT.

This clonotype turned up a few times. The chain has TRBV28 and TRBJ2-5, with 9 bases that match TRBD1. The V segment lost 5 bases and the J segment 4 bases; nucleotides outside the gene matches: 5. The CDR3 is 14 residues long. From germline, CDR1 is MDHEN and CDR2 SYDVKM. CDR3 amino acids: CASSITGGGETQYF. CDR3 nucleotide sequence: TGTGCCAGCAGTATCACAGGGGGCGGAGAGACCCAGTACTTC.

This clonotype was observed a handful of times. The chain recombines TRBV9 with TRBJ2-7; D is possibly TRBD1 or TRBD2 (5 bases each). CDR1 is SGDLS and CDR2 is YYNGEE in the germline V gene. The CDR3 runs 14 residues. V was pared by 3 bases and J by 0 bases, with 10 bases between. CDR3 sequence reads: CASSATGTSYEQYF. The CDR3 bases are TGTGCCAGCAGCGCCACCGGGACCTCCTACGAGCAGTACTTC.

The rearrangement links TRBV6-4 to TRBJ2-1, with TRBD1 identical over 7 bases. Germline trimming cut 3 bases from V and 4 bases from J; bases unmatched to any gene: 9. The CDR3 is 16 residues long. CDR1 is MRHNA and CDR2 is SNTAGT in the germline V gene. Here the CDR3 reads CASSEKEAGGYNEQFF. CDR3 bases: TGTGCCAGCAGTGAAAAGGAAGCAGGGGGATACAATGAGCAGTTCTTC.

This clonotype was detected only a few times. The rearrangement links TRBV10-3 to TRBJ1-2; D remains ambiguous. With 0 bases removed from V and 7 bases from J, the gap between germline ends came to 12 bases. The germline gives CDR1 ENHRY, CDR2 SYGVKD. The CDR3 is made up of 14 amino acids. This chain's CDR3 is CAISESPERTGYTF. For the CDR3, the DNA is TGTGCCATCAGTGAGTCACCGGAGAGGACTGGCTACACCTTC.

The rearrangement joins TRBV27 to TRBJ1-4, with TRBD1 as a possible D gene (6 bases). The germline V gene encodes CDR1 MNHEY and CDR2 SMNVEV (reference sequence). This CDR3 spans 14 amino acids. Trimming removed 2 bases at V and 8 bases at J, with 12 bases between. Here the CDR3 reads CASSLGRGFEKLFF. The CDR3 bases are TGTGCCAGCAGTTTAGGCAGGGGATTCGAAAAACTGTTTTTT.

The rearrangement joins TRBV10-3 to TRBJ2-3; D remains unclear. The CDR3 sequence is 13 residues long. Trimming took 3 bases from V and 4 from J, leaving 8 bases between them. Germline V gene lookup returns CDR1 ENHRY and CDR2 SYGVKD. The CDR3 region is CAISEKAADTQYF. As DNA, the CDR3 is TGTGCCATCAGTGAAAAGGCTGCAGATACGCAGTATTTT.

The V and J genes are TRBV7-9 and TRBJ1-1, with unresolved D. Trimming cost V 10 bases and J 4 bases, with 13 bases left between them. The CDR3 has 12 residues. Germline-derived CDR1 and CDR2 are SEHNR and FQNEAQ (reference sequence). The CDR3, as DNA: TGTGCCACCAATGAAGGGCCCACTGAAGCTTTCTTT. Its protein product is CATNEGPTEAFF.